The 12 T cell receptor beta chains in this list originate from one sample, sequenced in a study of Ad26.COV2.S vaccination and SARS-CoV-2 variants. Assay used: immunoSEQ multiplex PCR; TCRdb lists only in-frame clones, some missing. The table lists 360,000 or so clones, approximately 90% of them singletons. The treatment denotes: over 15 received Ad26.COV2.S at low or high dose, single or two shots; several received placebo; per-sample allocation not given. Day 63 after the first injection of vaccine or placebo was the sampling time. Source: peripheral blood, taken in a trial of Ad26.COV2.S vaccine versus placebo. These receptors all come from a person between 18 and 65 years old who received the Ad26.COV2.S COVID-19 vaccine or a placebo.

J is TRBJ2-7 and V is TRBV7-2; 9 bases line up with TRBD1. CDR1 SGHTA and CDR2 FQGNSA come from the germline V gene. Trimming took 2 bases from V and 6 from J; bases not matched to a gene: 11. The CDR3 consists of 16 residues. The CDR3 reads CASSLWDREPSSEQYF. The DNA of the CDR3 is TGTGCCAGCAGCTTATGGGACAGGGAGCCGTCGAGCGAGCAGTACTTC.

The CDR3 nucleotides are TGTGCCAGTAGTATCGAGGGGAGATCACCCCTCCACTTT. Amino acids: CASSIEGRSPLHF. The rearrangement joins TRBV19 to TRBJ1-6; weak D call: TRBD1 (5 bases). The CDR3 length is 13 residues. V was shortened by 3 bases and J by 10 bases, with 10 bases between the two germline ends. Looked up from germline, CDR1 is LNHDA and CDR2 is SQIVND (reference sequence).

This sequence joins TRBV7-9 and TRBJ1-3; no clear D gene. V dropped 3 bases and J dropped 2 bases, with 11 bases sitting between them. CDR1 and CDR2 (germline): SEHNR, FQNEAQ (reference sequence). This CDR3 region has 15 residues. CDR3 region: CASSFGPIPGNTIYF. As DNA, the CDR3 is TGTGCCAGCAGCTTCGGACCTATCCCTGGAAACACCATATATTTT.

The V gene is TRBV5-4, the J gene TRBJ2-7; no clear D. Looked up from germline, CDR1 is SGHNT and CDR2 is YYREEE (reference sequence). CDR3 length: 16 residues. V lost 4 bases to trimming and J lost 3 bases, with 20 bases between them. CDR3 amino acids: CASSLVAGPSFYEQYF. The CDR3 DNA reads TGTGCCAGCAGCCTTGTAGCCGGCCCTAGTTTCTACGAGCAGTACTTC. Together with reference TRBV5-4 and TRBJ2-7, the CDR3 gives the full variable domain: ETGVTQSPTHLIKTRGQQVTLRCSSQSGHNTVSWYQQALGQGPQFIFQYYREEENGRGNFPPRFSGLQFPNYSSELNVNALELDDSALYLCASSLVAGPSFYEQYFGPGTRLTVT.

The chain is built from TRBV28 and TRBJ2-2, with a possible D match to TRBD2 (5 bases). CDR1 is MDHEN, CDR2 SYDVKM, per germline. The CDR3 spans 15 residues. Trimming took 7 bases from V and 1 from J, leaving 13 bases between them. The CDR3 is CASNLEGGNTGELFF. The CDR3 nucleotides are TGTGCCAGCAATCTAGAAGGAGGGAACACCGGGGAGCTGTTTTTT.

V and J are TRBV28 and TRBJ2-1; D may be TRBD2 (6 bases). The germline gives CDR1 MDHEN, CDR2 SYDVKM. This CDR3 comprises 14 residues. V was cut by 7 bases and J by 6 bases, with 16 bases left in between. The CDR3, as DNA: TGTGCCAGCACCCTCGGGCTAGCGAGCAATGAGCAGTTCTTC. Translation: CASTLGLASNEQFF.

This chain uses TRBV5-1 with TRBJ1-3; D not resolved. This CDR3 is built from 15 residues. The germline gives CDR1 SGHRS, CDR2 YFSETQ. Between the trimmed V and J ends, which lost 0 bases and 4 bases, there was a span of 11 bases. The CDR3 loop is CASSLAGPRGNTIYF. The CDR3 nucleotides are TGCGCCAGCAGCTTGGCTGGCCCGAGAGGAAACACCATATATTTT.

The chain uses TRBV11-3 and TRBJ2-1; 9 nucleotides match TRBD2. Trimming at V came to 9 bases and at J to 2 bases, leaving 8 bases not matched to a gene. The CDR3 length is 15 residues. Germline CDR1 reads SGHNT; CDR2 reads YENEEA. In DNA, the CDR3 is TGTGCCAGTTCACCGGGACTAGCCACCTACAATGAGCAGTTCTTC. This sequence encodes CASSPGLATYNEQFF. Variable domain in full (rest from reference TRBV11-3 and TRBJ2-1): EAGVVQSPRYKIIEKKQPVAFWCNPISGHNTLYWYLQNLGQGPELLIRYENEEAVDDSQLPKDRFSAERLKGVDSTLKIQPAELGDSAVYLCASSPGLATYNEQFFGPGTRLTVL.

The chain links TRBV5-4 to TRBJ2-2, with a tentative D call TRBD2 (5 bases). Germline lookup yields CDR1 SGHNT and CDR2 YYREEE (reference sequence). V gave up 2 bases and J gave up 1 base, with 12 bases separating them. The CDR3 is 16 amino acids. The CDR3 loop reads CASSFLSGLNTGELFF. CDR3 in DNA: TGTGCCAGCAGCTTCCTCAGCGGCCTGAACACCGGGGAGCTGTTTTTT.

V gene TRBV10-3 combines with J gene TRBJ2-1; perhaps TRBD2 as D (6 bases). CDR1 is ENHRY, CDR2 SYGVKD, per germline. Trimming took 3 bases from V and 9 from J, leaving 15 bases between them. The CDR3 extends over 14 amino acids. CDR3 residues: CAISDGAGPTEQFF. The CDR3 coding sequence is TGTGCCATCAGTGACGGCGCGGGACCAACTGAGCAGTTCTTC.

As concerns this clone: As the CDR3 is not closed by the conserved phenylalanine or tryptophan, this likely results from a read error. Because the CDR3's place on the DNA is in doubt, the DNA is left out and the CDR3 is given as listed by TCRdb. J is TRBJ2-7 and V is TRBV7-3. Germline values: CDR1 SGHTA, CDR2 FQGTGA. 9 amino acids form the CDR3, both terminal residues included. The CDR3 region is CASSLGPPR.

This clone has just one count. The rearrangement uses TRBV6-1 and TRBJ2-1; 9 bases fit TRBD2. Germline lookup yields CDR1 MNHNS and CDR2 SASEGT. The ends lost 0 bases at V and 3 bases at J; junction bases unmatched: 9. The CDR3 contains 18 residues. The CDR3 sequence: CASSEAHGGRAIYNEQFF. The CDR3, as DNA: TGTGCCAGCAGTGAAGCGCACGGCGGGAGGGCCATCTACAATGAGCAGTTCTTC.